These T cell receptor beta chains were read from a single sample in a study of identical twins. TCRdb re-analysed the 5' RACE reads in MiXCR, keeping a single row per CDR3 protein. There are under 500,000 distinct CDR3 sequences in the sample; around 15% occur only once, and about 0.94% lies in the top ten. This sample also belongs to another study, concerning yellow fever vaccine responses in identical twins.

Source material: CD4+ T cells sorted from blood. These receptors were taken from a young woman in good health. Both conserved end residues are part of each CDR3. Fields, in order: clone size, J gene, V gene, CDR3 protein. Size is omitted from some rows. Given values are once, few, many or a class for expanded clones.

size: NA; J: TRBJ2-3; V: TRBV27; CDR3: CASSSTPLAGGTTDTQYF
size: NA; J: TRBJ2-5; V: TRBV9; CDR3: CTSSPGTSRETQYF
size: once; J: TRBJ1-1; V: TRBV18; CDR3: CASSPQDRANTEAFF
size: few; J: TRBJ1-1; V: TRBV6-2/TRBV6-3; CDR3: CASSGSTEAFF
size: many; J: TRBJ2-2; V: TRBV18; CDR3: CASSPDRGRTGELFF
size: many; J: TRBJ2-1; V: TRBV15; CDR3: CATSSHPGDAFHNEQFF
size: NA; J: TRBJ1-2; V: TRBV7-9; CDR3: CASSFGDRGTGYTF
size: few; J: TRBJ1-4; V: TRBV5-6; CDR3: CASSLGQGRRANEKLFF
size: NA; J: TRBJ2-1; V: TRBV19; CDR3: CASSRTGTTNEQFF
size: few; J: TRBJ2-7; V: TRBV16; CDR3: CASSQSAGGYEQYF
size: NA; J: TRBJ2-1; V: TRBV28; CDR3: CASRGTSGRRSYNEQFF
size: many; J: TRBJ2-1; V: TRBV4-3; CDR3: CASSQDAASGYNEQFF
size: NA; J: TRBJ2-2; V: TRBV2; CDR3: CASSENRGWAGELFF
size: NA; J: TRBJ2-2; V: TRBV28; CDR3: CASEDRNTGELFF
size: NA; J: TRBJ2-1; V: TRBV7-9; CDR3: CASSLPGRGGEQFF
size: NA; J: TRBJ2-2; V: TRBV24-1; CDR3: CATSDFWGEAGGNTGELFF
size: few; J: TRBJ1-5; V: TRBV2; CDR3: CASSDGVYQPQHF
size: NA; J: TRBJ2-4; V: TRBV12-3/TRBV12-4; CDR3: CASSTQQGSGSLSNIQYF
size: NA; J: TRBJ1-5; V: TRBV20-1; CDR3: CSVTGGNQPQHF
size: many; J: TRBJ2-1; V: TRBV25-1; CDR3: CASSVAGDWDEQFF
size: few; J: TRBJ1-5; V: TRBV4-3; CDR3: CASSQDWRQINQPQHF
size: many; J: TRBJ2-1; V: TRBV14; CDR3: CASSPLGPGYNEQFF
size: NA; J: TRBJ2-1; V: TRBV12-3/TRBV12-4; CDR3: CASSLGQGKTNEQFF
size: NA; J: TRBJ2-1; V: TRBV20-1; CDR3: CSARTSGGPTYNEQFF
size: few; J: TRBJ2-7; V: TRBV15; CDR3: CATSMPGQGAQQYF
size: many; J: TRBJ2-1; V: TRBV20-1; CDR3: CSAGPGFNEQFF
size: many; J: TRBJ2-7; V: TRBV20-1; CDR3: CSASPPPSGEQYF
size: NA; J: TRBJ2-5; V: TRBV29-1; CDR3: CSVVTGSETQYF
size: few; J: TRBJ2-7; V: TRBV7-9; CDR3: CASSLPLGGSSYEQYF
size: many; J: TRBJ1-6; V: TRBV16; CDR3: CASSLFPSTGAIHSPLHF